This T cell receptor (beta chain) is from a study of PD-L1 blockade in urothelial cancer. For the study at large: Males with urothelial cancer arising in the bladder constituted most of the 29 patients.

This CDR3 has 11 amino acids. The V gene's germline CDR1 is DFQATT and CDR2 SNEGSKA (reference sequence). Trimming took off 2 bases at V and 2 bases at J, with 3 bases between the two ends. The table came from immunoSEQ multiplex PCR; TCRdb's copy has only in-frame clones and leaves some out. Here the sample spans more than 30,000 clones, roughly 88% being singletons. Comments on this clone: In the same sample, other DNA sequences code for this CDR3.

The sequencing here drew on PBMCs, taken around atezolizumab (anti-PD-L1) treatment. The chain carries TRBV20-1 and TRBJ2-5; D gene unclear. The sequence was obtained from a man aged 60 to 69 with urothelial cancer. CDR3 in amino acids: CSARLQETQYF. The CDR3, as DNA: TGCAGTGCTAGATTACAAGAGACCCAGTACTTC.